Presented here are 22 T cell receptor beta chains from one specimen sequenced in a study of T cell responses to AZD1222 COVID-19 vaccine. This table comes from immunoSEQ multiplex PCR, and its TCRdb copy is limited to in-frame clones, with some not included. The data contain 150,000 or so clones, about 90% of them singletons. The input for sequencing was peripheral blood, taken 28 days after the second AZD1222 dose. The receptors here all came from an adult who received the AZD1222 COVID-19 vaccine.

The chain's CDR3 is CASRRTGNSAFLQFF. CDR3 nucleotide sequence: TGTGCCAGCAGACGGACAGGGAACTCTGCATTCCTTCAGTTCTTC. This chain uses TRBV2 with TRBJ2-1; 8 nucleotides align to TRBD1. V lost 6 bases and J lost 13; bases outside the gene matches: 17. The CDR3 has 15 residues. Germline CDR1 SNHLY, CDR2 FYNNEI.

The rearrangement joins TRBV5-1 to TRBJ1-4; 7 bases agree with TRBD1. In germline, CDR1 is SGHRS, CDR2 YFSETQ. The CDR3 loop spans 14 amino acids. V gave up 3 bases and J gave up 4 bases; unmatched junction bases: 3. CDR3: CASSYQGGNEKLFF. The CDR3 DNA follows: TGCGCCAGCAGCTACCAGGGGGGTAATGAAAAACTGTTTTTT.

CDR3 bases: TGTGCCAGCAGAACAGGGCTCGGGGAGCTGTTTTTT. Protein: CASRTGLGELFF. The chain has TRBV12-3 or TRBV12-4 and TRBJ2-2; D possibly corresponds to TRBD1 (6 bases). This CDR3 comprises 12 residues. Trimming cost V 6 bases and J 7 bases, with 9 bases left between them.

The rearrangement joins TRBV3-1 (or the pseudogene TRBV3-2) to TRBJ2-1; 7 bases agree with TRBD2. V shed 4 bases, J shed 7 bases, and the junction held 4 bases outside the gene matches. The CDR3 extends over 13 amino acids. Germline-derived CDR1 and CDR2 are LGHDT and YNNKEL (reference sequence). In DNA, the CDR3 is TGTGCCAGCAGCCGGACTAGGGCTAATGAGCAGTTCTTC. Translating it yields CASSRTRANEQFF.

The rearrangement links TRBV29-1 to TRBJ1-2; D ambiguous. The CDR3 is 16 residues long. CDR1 is SQVTM and CDR2 is ANQGSEA in the germline V gene. V was trimmed by 5 bases and J by 0 bases, leaving 19 bases between them. CDR3: CSVYGLLGNSNYGYTF. The CDR3 nucleotides are TGCAGCGTTTATGGCCTACTTGGGAACTCTAACTATGGCTACACCTTC.

V usage is TRBV4-1 and J usage is TRBJ1-1; D gene unclear. This CDR3 has 16 residues. Germline values: CDR1 MGHRA, CDR2 YSYEKL. Between the trimmed V and J ends, which lost 0 bases and 4 bases, there was a span of 15 bases. CDR3 amino acids: CASSQDRVGKATEAFF. The CDR3 DNA reads as TGCGCCAGCAGCCAAGATCGGGTGGGGAAGGCCACTGAAGCTTTCTTT.

V usage is TRBV25-1 and J usage is TRBJ1-2, with a tentative D call TRBD1 (5 bases). This CDR3 is built from 14 residues. V lost 4 bases to trimming and J lost 4 bases, with 13 bases between them. The germline V gene has CDR1 MGHDK and CDR2 SYGVNS. CDR3 in DNA: TGTGCCAGCAGTGGAGGGCCGGGGACCTATGGCTACACCTTC. It is translated as CASSGGPGTYGYTF.

The chain has TRBV6-5 and TRBJ1-3; no clear D gene. Germline V gene lookup returns CDR1 MNHEY and CDR2 SVGAGI. V lost 5 bases and J 6 bases, leaving 5 bases between the germline ends. This CDR3 is built from 11 residues. CDR3 sequence reads: CASSRENTIYF. CDR3 in DNA: TGTGCCAGCAGTCGCGAAAACACCATATATTTT.

Regarding this clone: The junction departs from the called germline gene at one end, perhaps through a read error. V usage is TRBV3-1 (or the pseudogene TRBV3-2) and J usage is TRBJ2-7; TRBD2 agrees at 7 bases. This CDR3 has 18 residues. Germline values: CDR1 LGHDT, CDR2 YNNKEL (reference sequence). CDR3 coding DNA: TGTGCCAGCAGCCAAGAAGGGGAACTAAGGGAGGGGTCCTTCGAGCAGTACTTC. Its translation is CASSQEGELREGSFEQYF.

The J gene is TRBJ1-1, the V gene TRBV11-2, with D tentatively TRBD1 (6 bases). The CDR3 totals 15 residues. V shed 6 bases and J shed 1 base, with 15 bases lying between them. Germline values: CDR1 SGHAT, CDR2 FQNNGV. The CDR3 reads CASSLLGGWNTEAFF. DNA of the CDR3: TGTGCCAGCAGTTTGCTGGGGGGCTGGAACACTGAAGCTTTCTTT.

The J gene is TRBJ1-1, the V gene TRBV29-1, with D unclear. This CDR3 comprises 13 residues. V lost 6 bases and J lost 0, with 11 bases in between. Germline V lookup: CDR1 SQVTM, CDR2 ANQGSEA. The CDR3 spells CSVALTLNTEAFF. The CDR3 DNA reads TGCAGCGTAGCCCTGACACTGAACACTGAAGCTTTCTTT.

The rearrangement joins TRBV9 to TRBJ1-1; 9 bases are a match to TRBD1. V was clipped by 4 bases and J by 1 base; unmatched bases: 5. CDR1 and CDR2 (germline): SGDLS, YYNGEE. This CDR3 contains 15 residues. CDR3 in DNA: TGTGCCAGCAGCATAAGGACAGGGGAGAACACTGAAGCTTTCTTT. As protein: CASSIRTGENTEAFF. Together with reference TRBV9 and TRBJ1-1, the CDR3 gives the full variable domain: DSGVTQTPKHLITATGQRVTLRCSPRSGDLSVYWYQQSLDQGLQFLIQYYNGEERAKGNILERFSAQQFPDLHSELNLSSLELGDSALYFCASSIRTGENTEAFFGQGTRLTVV.

The rearrangement uses TRBV13 and TRBJ2-1; D remains ambiguous. The CDR3 contains 16 residues. Per germline, CDR1 PRHDT and CDR2 FYEKMQ (reference sequence). The V end was cut by 5 bases, the J end by 9 bases, with 23 bases between. The CDR3 here is CASSPRTPRVSTEQFF. CDR3 nucleotides: TGTGCCAGCAGCCCTCGGACCCCTAGGGTATCAACTGAGCAGTTCTTC.

This chain uses TRBV6-1 with TRBJ2-7; D may be TRBD1 (6 bases). The CDR3 spans 13 residues. Trimming left V 2 bases short and J 3 bases short, with 8 bases between. Germline V gene lookup returns CDR1 MNHNS and CDR2 SASEGT. This chain's CDR3 is CASSERGFYEQYF. The CDR3 DNA is TGTGCCAGCAGTGAAAGGGGGTTCTACGAGCAGTACTTC.

The chain joins TRBV6-5 to TRBJ1-6; 8 positions agree with TRBD1. CDR1 is MNHEY, CDR2 SVGAGI, per germline. Trimming cost V 8 bases and J 7 bases; bases outside gene matches: 4. This CDR3 has 13 residues. CDR3 sequence (DNA): TGTGCCAGCGCAGACAGGGGCAATTCACCCCTCCACTTT. This gives the protein CASADRGNSPLHF.

This clone was recorded only once. J is TRBJ1-1 and V is TRBV3-1 (or the pseudogene TRBV3-2); D may be TRBD1 (5 bases). Trimming left V 3 bases short and J 1 base short, with 12 bases between. This CDR3 has 15 amino acids. CDR1 is LGHDT, CDR2 YNNKEL, per germline (reference sequence). The CDR3 protein is CASSHAGGGNTEAFF. The CDR3 DNA reads TGTGCCAGCAGCCACGCTGGGGGGGGGAACACTGAAGCTTTCTTT.

The V call is TRBV19, the J call TRBJ1-4; D perhaps matches TRBD1 (5 bases). Germline-derived CDR1 and CDR2 are LNHDA and SQIVND (reference sequence). V lost 5 bases to trimming and J lost 8 bases, with 18 bases between them. CDR3 length equals 15 residues. The DNA of the CDR3 is TGTGCCAGTAGTCCACCGGGACGTGGGACCGAAAAACTGTTTTTT. Protein product: CASSPPGRGTEKLFF.

The gene calls are TRBV7-9 and TRBJ1-1; D is unclear. V was pared by 5 bases and J by 1 base, with 14 bases between. CDR1 SEHNR and CDR2 FQNEAQ come from the germline V gene (reference sequence). The CDR3 contains 15 residues. The chain's CDR3 is CASSAGVGGNTEAFF. The CDR3 nucleotides are TGTGCCAGCAGCGCTGGTGTCGGTGGGAACACTGAAGCTTTCTTT.

The chain recombines TRBV19 with TRBJ1-4; possibly TRBD1 for D (6 bases). Germline V gene sequence: CDR1 LNHDA, CDR2 SQIVND (reference sequence). This CDR3 region has 13 residues. Trimming removed 6 bases at V and 7 bases at J, with 12 bases between. In nucleotides, the CDR3 is TGTGCCAGTAGCGAGGGGGGAGGTGAAAAACTGTTTTTT. Protein product: CASSEGGGEKLFF.

Relative to its sample, this clone is medium-sized. The rearrangement uses TRBV6-6 and TRBJ2-7; the match to TRBD1 covers 7 bases. Germline assignment: CDR1 MNHNY and CDR2 SVGAGI (reference sequence). The length of the CDR3 is 16 residues. Trimming at V came to 6 bases and at J to 2 bases, leaving 13 bases not matched to a gene. CDR3 sequence: CASSSRPGQLPYEQYF. The CDR3 coding sequence is TGTGCCAGCAGCTCCCGACCGGGACAGCTGCCCTACGAGCAGTACTTC.

This chain connects TRBV7-6 to TRBJ1-5; TRBD1 agrees at 7 bases. This CDR3 region has 15 residues. The germline V gene has CDR1 SGHVS and CDR2 FNYEAQ. V shed 1 base, J shed 6 bases, and the junction held 6 bases outside the gene matches. CDR3 sequence (DNA): TGTGCCAGCAGCTTAGGACAGGGAGTCGGTCAGCCCCAGCATTTT. Its protein product is CASSLGQGVGQPQHF.

V usage is TRBV12-5 and J usage is TRBJ2-7; no firm D call. The germline V and J ends were trimmed by 2 bases and 7 bases, with 6 bases remaining between them. The CDR3 is 11 amino acids. Germline loops: CDR1 LGHNT, CDR2 FRNRAP. The CDR3 protein is CASGLWREQYF. The CDR3 bases are TGTGCTAGTGGTTTGTGGCGGGAGCAGTACTTC.